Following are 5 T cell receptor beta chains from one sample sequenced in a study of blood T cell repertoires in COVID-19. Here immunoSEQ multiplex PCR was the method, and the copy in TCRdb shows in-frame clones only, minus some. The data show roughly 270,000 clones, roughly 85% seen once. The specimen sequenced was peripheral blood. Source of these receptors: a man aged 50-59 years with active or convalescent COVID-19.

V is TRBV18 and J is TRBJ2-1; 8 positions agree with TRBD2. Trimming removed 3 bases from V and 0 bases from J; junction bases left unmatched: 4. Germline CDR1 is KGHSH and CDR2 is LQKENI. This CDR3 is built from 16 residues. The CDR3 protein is CASSPNGGGSYNEQFF. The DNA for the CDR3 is TGTGCCAGCTCACCCAACGGGGGGGGCTCCTACAATGAGCAGTTCTTC.

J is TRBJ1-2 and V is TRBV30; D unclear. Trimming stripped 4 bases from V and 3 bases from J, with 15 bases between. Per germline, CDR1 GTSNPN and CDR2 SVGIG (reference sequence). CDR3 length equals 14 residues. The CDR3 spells CAWTIHEGYYGYTF. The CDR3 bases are TGTGCCTGGACCATACACGAGGGATACTATGGCTACACCTTC.

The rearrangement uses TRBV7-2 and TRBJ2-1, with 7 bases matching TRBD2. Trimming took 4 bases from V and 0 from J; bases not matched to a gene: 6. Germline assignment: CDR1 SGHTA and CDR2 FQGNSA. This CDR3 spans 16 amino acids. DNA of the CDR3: TGTGCCAGCAGCTCCCCACGCGGGAGCTCCTACAATGAGCAGTTCTTC. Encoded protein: CASSSPRGSSYNEQFF.

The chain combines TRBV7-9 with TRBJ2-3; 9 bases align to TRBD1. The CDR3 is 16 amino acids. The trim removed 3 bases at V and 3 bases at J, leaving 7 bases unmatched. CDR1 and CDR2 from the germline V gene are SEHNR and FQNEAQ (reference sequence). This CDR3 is CASSFGGGQGTDTQYF. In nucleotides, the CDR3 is TGTGCCAGCAGCTTCGGTGGGGGACAGGGAACAGATACGCAGTATTTT.

The CDR3 DNA follows: TGCGCCAGCAGTGAGTCGTCTAGCGGGAGTCAAGATACGCAGTATTTT. Protein product: CASSESSSGSQDTQYF. The chain carries TRBV10-1 and TRBJ2-3; 10 nucleotides match TRBD2. The CDR3 length is 16 residues. J gave up 5 bases and V 0 bases, and 5 bases lay outside the gene matches. Germline V gives CDR1 WNHNN, CDR2 SYGVQD (reference sequence).